The rows below give T cell receptor beta chains drawn from one sample of a study of Tregs in tolerant kidney transplant recipients. No antigen has been assigned to these receptors. The repertoire was sequenced with immunoSEQ multiplex PCR; TCRdb's copy has only in-frame clones and lacks some. There are around 30,000 clones in the sample; 70% to 85% occur only once, and approximately 2% lies in the top ten. Specimen: Tregs from blood cultured with allogeneic cells. Receptors originate from a human donor in good health. CDR3s include the opening cysteine and the closing phenylalanine or tryptophan. D genes are given only for firm matches. The listing skips clone size in some rows; elsewhere it reads once, few, many or a size class.

clone_size | j_call | v_call | d_call | cdr3_nt | cdr3_aa
. | TRBJ2-5 | TRBV6-6 | TRBD2 | TGTGCCAGCAGCCTTAGCGGGGCCCAAGAGACCCAGTACTTC | CASSLSGAQETQYF
. | TRBJ2-5 | TRBV6-1 | . | TGTGCCAGCAGTGTGTACTTTTCTCTCCAAGAGACCCAGTACTTC | CASSVYFSLQETQYF
few | TRBJ2-2 | TRBV4-3 | . | TGCGCCAGCAGCCATCGCAACACCGGGGAGCTGTTTTTT | CASSHRNTGELFF
. | TRBJ1-2 | TRBV19 | . | TGTGCCAGTAGTGTACCGGGAGGCTATGGCTACACCTTC | CASSVPGGYGYTF
large | TRBJ2-5 | TRBV30 | . | TGTGCCTGGAGTACGGGCCAGGCGATACAAGAGACCCAGTACTTC | CAWSTGQAIQETQYF
. | TRBJ1-1 | TRBV5-1 | . | TGCGCCAGCAGCTTGGAGGGGGTTACTGAAGCTTTCTTT | CASSLEGVTEAFF
few | TRBJ2-6 | TRBV5-4 | TRBD1 | TGTGCCAGCAGCCCCGGGACAGGGGTTCTCTCTGGGGCCAACGTCCTGACTTTC | CASSPGTGVLSGANVLTF
. | TRBJ1-1 | TRBV6-1 | . | TGTGCCAGTCCGACAATCGGGAAAGCTTTCTTT | CASPTIGKAFF
. | TRBJ1-1 | TRBV6-1 | . | TGTGCCAGCAGTGTATGGACACTCGAAGCTTTCTTT | CASSVWTLEAFF
. | TRBJ2-7 | TRBV2 | TRBD1 | TGTGCCAGCAGACTCAGGGGGCGGGTCGACGAGCAGTACTTC | CASRLRGRVDEQYF
few | TRBJ2-5 | TRBV7-3 | . | TGTGCCAGCAGCTTAAGGGCCCAAGAGACCCAGTACTTC | CASSLRAQETQYF
few | TRBJ1-3 | TRBV19 | . | TGTGCCAGTAGTATTGGTTGGGGAAACACCATATATTTT | CASSIGWGNTIYF
. | TRBJ2-5 | TRBV11-3 | TRBD2 | TGTGCCAGCAGCTTCACGAAGGCGGGAGAGGAGACCCAGTACTTC | CASSFTKAGEETQYF
. | TRBJ2-2 | TRBV5-1 | TRBD2 | TGCGCCAGCAGCTTCGAATTACTAGCGGGAGAGGTCGGGGAGCTGTTTTTT | CASSFELLAGEVGELFF
. | TRBJ1-2 | TRBV5-1 | . | TGCGCCAGCAGCTTGGGACCCTGGGCGGCTGACTATGGCTACACCTTC | CASSLGPWAADYGYTF